A single sample is the source of the 15 T cell receptor beta chains below, sequenced in a study of T cell responses to AZD1222 COVID-19 vaccine. TCRdb's copy holds only in-frame clones and misses some; the assay was immunoSEQ multiplex PCR. Found here are fewer than 150,000 clones, roughly 90% of them singletons; the top ten hold 11% to 15%. Sequencing used peripheral blood, obtained on day 0 of AZD1222 vaccination. These receptors were obtained from an adult in good health.

This clone was counted a single time. V usage is TRBV28 and J usage is TRBJ2-1, with D perhaps given as TRBD1 or TRBD2 (5 bases each). The CDR3 runs 13 residues. Germline V gives CDR1 MDHEN, CDR2 SYDVKM. V was cut by 2 bases and J by 7 bases, with 9 bases left in between. CDR3 DNA: TGTGCCAGCAGTTTAACAGGACTGAATGAGCAGTTCTTC. Residues: CASSLTGLNEQFF.

This clone was seen more than once but under ten times. The gene calls are TRBV29-1 and TRBJ2-1; D not certain. Germline V CDR1 and CDR2: SQVTM, ANQGSEA. CDR3 size: 13 residues. V was clipped by 1 base and J by 3 bases, with 7 bases between them. The CDR3 is CSVEGTIYNEQFF. As DNA, the CDR3 is TGCAGCGTTGAAGGAACCATCTACAATGAGCAGTTCTTC.

A word on this clone: This CDR3 is also generated by other DNA sequences in the sample. The chain joins TRBV12-3 or TRBV12-4 to TRBJ1-1; TRBD1 agrees at 7 bases. The ends lost 5 bases at V and 5 bases at J; junction bases unmatched: 5. The CDR3 extends over 13 amino acids. CDR3 amino acids: CASSRTGGTEAFF. The CDR3 coding sequence is TGTGCCAGCAGTCGGACAGGTGGTACTGAAGCTTTCTTT.

This chain connects TRBV4-1 to TRBJ1-2; 10 bases align to TRBD1. Per the germline V gene, CDR1 is MGHRA and CDR2 is YSYEKL. The junction had 5 bases not matched to a gene; V was cut back by 2 bases and J by 8 bases. The CDR3 contains 14 residues. The CDR3: CASSQPGTGVGYTF. The CDR3 DNA is TGCGCCAGCAGCCAACCCGGGACAGGGGTCGGCTACACCTTC.

The J gene is TRBJ1-2, the V gene TRBV6-1, with D maybe TRBD1 (6 bases). CDR1 is MNHNS and CDR2 is SASEGT in the germline V gene. The CDR3 runs to 15 residues. The germline V and J ends were trimmed by 2 bases and 4 bases, with 14 bases remaining between them. CDR3 protein: CASSERTENGYGYTF. The CDR3 nucleotides are TGTGCCAGCAGTGAAAGGACAGAAAACGGCTATGGCTACACCTTC.

The chain employs TRBV18 and TRBJ2-7, with D unclear. Looked up from germline, CDR1 is KGHSH and CDR2 is LQKENI. The V end was cut by 3 bases, the J end by 5 bases, with 11 bases between. The CDR3 covers 13 residues. The CDR3 here is CASSPRHEDEQYF. Here the CDR3 DNA reads TGTGCCAGCTCACCCCGCCATGAGGACGAGCAGTACTTC.

The J gene is TRBJ1-5, the V gene TRBV4-1; D remains ambiguous. Germline CDR1 MGHRA, CDR2 YSYEKL. The ends were cut back, 2 bases at V and 0 bases at J, with 8 bases in the middle. The CDR3 totals 15 residues. The CDR3 region is CASSQPGSSNQPQHF. The CDR3 region has the DNA TGCGCCAGCAGCCAACCTGGAAGTAGCAATCAGCCCCAGCATTTT.

The chain is built from TRBV4-3 and TRBJ1-5; 10 nucleotides agree with TRBD1. This CDR3 comprises 14 residues. J was trimmed by 4 bases and V by 3 bases; bases with no gene match: 0. Germline loops: CDR1 LGHNA, CDR2 YSLEER. This CDR3 is CASSQDRGNQPQHF. Written as DNA, the CDR3 is TGCGCCAGCAGCCAGGACAGGGGGAATCAGCCCCAGCATTTT.

This chain connects TRBV5-1 to TRBJ2-1; possible D gene TRBD2, 5 bases. Germline CDR1 is SGHRS and CDR2 is YFSETQ. Deletions cut 5 bases from V and 2 bases from J, with 11 bases between. The CDR3 contains 14 residues. The CDR3 region has the DNA TGCGCCAGCAGGACCCCCGGGGCCTACAATGAGCAGTTCTTC. Protein sequence: CASRTPGAYNEQFF. The whole variable domain, remainder taken from reference TRBV5-1 and TRBJ2-1, is KAGVTQTPRYLIKTRGQQVTLSCSPISGHRSVSWYQQTPGQGLQFLFEYFSETQRNKGNFPGRFSGRQFSNSRSEMNVSTLELGDSALYLCASRTPGAYNEQFFGPGTRLTVL.

The J gene is TRBJ2-1, the V gene TRBV6-2 or TRBV6-3; D not resolved. V shed 6 bases and J shed 5 bases, with 23 bases lying between them. This CDR3 spans 17 amino acids. Germline V gene data show CDR1 as MNHEY and CDR2 as SVGEGT. The CDR3 here is CASSLTSVTINDNEQFF. In DNA, the CDR3 is TGTGCCAGCAGCCTAACTTCGGTAACTATAAACGACAATGAGCAGTTCTTC.

The chain carries TRBV3-1 (or the pseudogene TRBV3-2) and TRBJ2-5; no firm D call. Germline CDR1 reads LGHDT; CDR2 reads YNNKEL (reference sequence). V was clipped by 1 base and J by 8 bases, with 11 bases between them. This CDR3 is built from 13 residues. The CDR3 loop is CASSQGRSRTQYF. For the CDR3, the DNA is TGTGCCAGCAGCCAAGGTAGATCTAGAACCCAGTACTTC.

V gene TRBV3-1 (or the pseudogene TRBV3-2) combines with J gene TRBJ1-6, with D maybe TRBD1 (5 bases). The CDR3 contains 14 residues. Germline CDR1 LGHDT, CDR2 YNNKEL (reference sequence). The V end was cut by 4 bases, the J end by 6 bases, with 10 bases between. The CDR3 sequence is CASSPRRANSPLHF. The CDR3 region has the DNA TGTGCCAGCAGCCCCCGCAGGGCTAATTCACCCCTCCACTTT.

The V and J genes are TRBV14 and TRBJ1-2; tentatively, D is TRBD1 (6 bases). Trimming cost V 1 base and J 8 bases, with 14 bases left between them. The CDR3 runs 14 residues. CDR1 is SGHDN, CDR2 FVKESK, per germline. The CDR3 region is CASSQVRETGGYTF. The CDR3, as DNA: TGTGCCAGCAGCCAAGTCAGGGAGACAGGCGGCTACACCTTC.

This clone was recorded once. The chain recombines TRBV7-9 with TRBJ2-2; D is uncertain. CDR1 is SEHNR and CDR2 is FQNEAQ in the germline V gene (reference sequence). This CDR3 spans 12 amino acids. V lost 5 bases to trimming and J lost 9 bases, with 10 bases between them. CDR3 sequence: CASSPRQWELFF. The CDR3 bases are TGTGCCAGCAGCCCCCGTCAGTGGGAGCTGTTTTTT.

The chain combines TRBV5-1 with TRBJ1-1, with 10 bases that match TRBD1. From germline, CDR1 is SGHRS and CDR2 YFSETQ. Trimming removed 3 bases from V and 4 bases from J; junction bases left unmatched: 9. This CDR3 region has 16 residues. CDR3 DNA sequence: TGCGCCAGCAGCTACACCGGGACAGGGGTCTCCACTGAAGCTTTCTTT. Protein sequence: CASSYTGTGVSTEAFF.